The sample holds many counts of the clone carrying this T cell receptor beta chain. Its antigen is still unknown. No ophthalmopathy progression within 18 months constituted stable Graves' hyperthyroidism. The diagnostic basis comprised clinical symptoms, serum thyroxine and TRAb, thyroid ultrasound and orbital computed tomography. There were TCR beta CDR3 regions amplified from RNA transcripts. An initial round of RT-PCR targeting the TCR CDR3 relied on the HTBI primer set. TCRdb reprocessed the multiplex PCR reads via MiXCR and lists one record per CDR3 protein. The table records over 550,000 distinct CDR3 sequences, 15% to 20% of them present only once. This record belongs to a study of T cells in Graves' hyperthyroidism and ophthalmopathy. General study findings and limits: A 13 V-J signature model discriminated ophthalmopathy versus stable hyperthyroidism. A median roughly 6.6 months before onset, the model predicted ophthalmopathy.

CDR1 SNHLY and CDR2 FYNNEI come from the germline V gene. With 6 bases clipped from V and 3 bases from J, the junction kept 8 bases outside the gene matches. The length of the CDR3 is 14 residues. The V gene is TRBV2, the J gene TRBJ2-7, with 7 bases lining up with TRBD2. Sequencing was performed on blood. The receptor comes from a woman between 18 and 29 years old with Graves' hyperthyroidism. CDR3 in DNA: TGTGCCAGCAGCCCGACTAGCCCTTACTACGAGCAGTACTTC. Translated: CASSPTSPYYEQYF.